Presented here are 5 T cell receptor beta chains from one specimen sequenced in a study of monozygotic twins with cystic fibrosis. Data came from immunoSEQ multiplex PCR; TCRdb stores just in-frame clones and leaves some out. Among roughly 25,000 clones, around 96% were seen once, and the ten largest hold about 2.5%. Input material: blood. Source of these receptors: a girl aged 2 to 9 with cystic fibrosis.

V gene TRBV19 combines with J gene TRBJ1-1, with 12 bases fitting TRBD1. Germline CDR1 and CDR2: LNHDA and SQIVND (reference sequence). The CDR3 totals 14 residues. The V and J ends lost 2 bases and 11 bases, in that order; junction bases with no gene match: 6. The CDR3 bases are TGTGCCAGTAGTATAATACCGGGACAGGGGGCGGCTTTCTTT. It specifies CASSIIPGQGAAFF.

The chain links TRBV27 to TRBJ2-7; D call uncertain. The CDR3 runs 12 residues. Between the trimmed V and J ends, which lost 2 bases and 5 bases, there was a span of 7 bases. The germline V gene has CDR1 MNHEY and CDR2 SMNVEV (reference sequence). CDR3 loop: CASSLEGDEQYF. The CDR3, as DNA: TGTGCCAGCAGTTTAGAAGGAGACGAGCAGTACTTC.

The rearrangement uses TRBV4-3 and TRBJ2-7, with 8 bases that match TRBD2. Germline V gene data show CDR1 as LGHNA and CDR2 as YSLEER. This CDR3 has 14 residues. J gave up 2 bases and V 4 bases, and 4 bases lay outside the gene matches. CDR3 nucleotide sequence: TGCGCCAGCAGCCGCGGACTAGCACCCTACGAGCAGTACTTC. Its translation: CASSRGLAPYEQYF.

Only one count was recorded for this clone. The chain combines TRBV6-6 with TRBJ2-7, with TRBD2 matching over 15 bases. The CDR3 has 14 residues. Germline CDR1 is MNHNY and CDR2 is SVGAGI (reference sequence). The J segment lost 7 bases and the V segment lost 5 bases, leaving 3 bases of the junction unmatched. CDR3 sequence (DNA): TGTGCCAGCAGTCTCGGACTAGCGGGAGGGGAGCAGTACTTC. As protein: CASSLGLAGGEQYF.

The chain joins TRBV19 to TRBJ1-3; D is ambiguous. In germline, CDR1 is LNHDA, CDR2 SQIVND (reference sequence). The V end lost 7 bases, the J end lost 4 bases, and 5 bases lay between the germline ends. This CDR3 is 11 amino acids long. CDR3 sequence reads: CASKKGNTIYF. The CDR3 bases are TGTGCCAGTAAAAAAGGAAACACCATATATTTT. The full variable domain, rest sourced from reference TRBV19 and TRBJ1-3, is DGGITQSPKYLFRKEGQNVTLSCEQNLNHDAMYWYRQDPGQGLRLIYYSQIVNDFQKGDIAEGYSVSREKKESFPLTVTSAQKNPTAFYLCASKKGNTIYFGEGSWLTVV.